The 6 T cell receptor beta chains below come from one sample, sequenced in a study of beta chain features in type 1 diabetes. All of the isolated RNA was reverse transcribed, so expressed TCRB transcripts were sequenced. Profiled with immunoSEQ multiplex PCR; TCRdb holds only in-frame clones, not every one. The data show 620,000 or so clones, around 15% seen once. The specimen was naive CD4+ T cells from blood. The receptors originated from a man between 18 and 35 years old in good health.

The J gene is TRBJ2-7, the V gene TRBV7-8, with 7 bases that match TRBD1. This CDR3 is built from 15 residues. V dropped 5 bases and J dropped 0; count of bases not matched to a gene: 7. Germline V lookup: CDR1 SGHVS, CDR2 FQNEAQ. This chain's CDR3 is CASSPQNRGSYEQYF. The CDR3 coding sequence is TGTGCCAGCAGCCCACAAAACAGGGGCTCCTACGAGCAGTACTTC.

The rearrangement joins TRBV29-1 to TRBJ1-1; D not resolved. Germline V gives CDR1 SQVTM, CDR2 ANQGSEA. The CDR3 has 10 residues. The V end lost 4 bases, the J end lost 9 bases, and 9 bases lay between the germline ends. The CDR3 spells CSVGLEKAFF. CDR3 bases: TGCAGCGTTGGACTCGAGAAAGCTTTCTTT.

The CDR3 reads CASSKRQGTQGETQYF. CDR3 nucleotides: TGTGCCAGCAGCAAGAGACAGGGAACTCAGGGGGAGACCCAGTACTTC. The V and J genes are TRBV7-8 and TRBJ2-5, with 7 bases matching TRBD1. Germline lookup yields CDR1 SGHVS and CDR2 FQNEAQ. CDR3 length: 16 amino acids. The J segment lost 5 bases and the V segment lost 5 bases, leaving 14 bases of the junction unmatched.

This clone was detected only a few times. The rearrangement links TRBV15 to TRBJ2-1, with a weak D call TRBD2 (6 bases). Trimming cost V 3 bases and J 9 bases, with 18 bases left between them. CDR1 LNHNV and CDR2 YYDKDF come from the germline V gene (reference sequence). CDR3 length equals 15 residues. CDR3 in DNA: TGTGCCACCAGCAGTGGCCCGCGGGATGGGGCTGAGCAGTTCTTC. Its protein is CATSSGPRDGAEQFF.

The rearrangement joins TRBV2 to TRBJ1-4; D not resolved. From germline, CDR1 is SNHLY and CDR2 FYNNEI. The CDR3 loop spans 15 amino acids. Trimming stripped 6 bases from V and 7 bases from J, with 18 bases between. The CDR3 coding sequence is TGTGCCAGCAGGCGGAAATGGACGGACTTTGAAAAACTGTTTTTT. Translating gives CASRRKWTDFEKLFF.

This clone was seen only a few times. The chain recombines TRBV18 with TRBJ2-5, with D possibly matching TRBD1 (5 bases). V was trimmed by 2 bases and J by 1 base, leaving 14 bases between them. CDR3 size: 16 residues. In germline, CDR1 is KGHSH, CDR2 LQKENI. The CDR3, as DNA: TGTGCCAGCTCACCAAGAACCAATGGGGCCCAAGAGACCCAGTACTTC. This gives the protein CASSPRTNGAQETQYF.